The subject of this entry is one T cell receptor beta chain. Selected positively for CCR7 and CD45RO-negative, naive CD8 cells excluded terminally differentiated effector memory CD45RA+ cells. The assay was immunoSEQ multiplex PCR, and TCRdb's table has in-frame clones only and misses some. Of about 2 million clones listed, less than 95% are singletons. V lost 6 bases to trimming and J lost 0 bases; unmatched junction nucleotides: 3. Germline lookup yields CDR1 MGHRA and CDR2 YSYEKL. The CDR3 is made up of 15 amino acids. This sample was included in a study of shared clonotypes between healthy human individuals. Study-wide background: The cohort comprised two women and three men. Their ages spanned 18 to 49 years.

This TCR came from a man between 18 and 35 years old in good health. The sequencing sample was made of naive CD8+ T cells sorted from blood. The chain has TRBV4-1 and TRBJ2-3; 10 positions agree with TRBD1. For the CDR3, the DNA is TGCGCCAGCAGAAGGACAGGGGGAAGCACAGATACGCAGTATTTT. Translating it yields CASRRTGGSTDTQYF.